Listed here are 15 T cell receptor beta chains from one sample, sequenced in a study of shared T cell receptors in the human thymus (dated by TCRdb to about 2021). Library preparation was by the immunoSEQ multiplex PCR assay. As stored in TCRdb, this immuneACCESS dataset retains in-frame rearrangements with V and J assigned. A fraction of the clones does not appear; measured against another copy, unresolved V genes explain less than half of the discrepancy, and the remainder lacks a known reason. The sample table shows about 710,000 clones, and roughly 86% are seen once. The ten largest make up about 0.0094% of the sample. The sample also formed part of further work on human thymus T cells.

The sample taken for sequencing was thymocytes. All receptors derive from a boy under two years old with a congenital heart defect. Donor details come from another sample of the same person, matched by shared clones.

V and J are TRBV27 and TRBJ2-7; 9 bases map to TRBD1. The V segment lost 6 bases and the J segment 4 bases; nucleotides outside the gene matches: 10. The V gene's germline CDR1 is MNHEY and CDR2 SMNVEV (reference sequence). The CDR3 extends over 15 amino acids. CDR3 loop: CASSPLGDREYEQYF. The DNA of the CDR3 is TGTGCCAGCAGCCCCCTTGGGGACAGGGAGTACGAGCAGTACTTC.

This chain links TRBV11-2 with TRBJ1-3; 9 nucleotides line up with TRBD1. The CDR3 has 16 amino acids. CDR1 and CDR2 from the germline V gene are SGHAT and FQNNGV. Trimming took 4 bases from V and 4 from J; bases not matched to a gene: 8. Here the CDR3 reads CASSSEQGAAGNTIYF. CDR3 bases: TGTGCCAGCAGCTCCGAACAGGGGGCGGCGGGAAACACCATATATTTT.

This clone was counted a few times. The J gene is TRBJ2-7, the V gene TRBV27, with 9 positions matching TRBD1. The CDR3 is 15 amino acids. Germline CDR1 is MNHEY and CDR2 is SMNVEV (reference sequence). The J segment lost 5 bases and the V segment lost 5 bases, leaving 10 bases of the junction unmatched. The CDR3 DNA reads as TGTGCCAGCAGTCCAACCGGGACAGGGATCGACGAGCAGTACTTC. Its protein is CASSPTGTGIDEQYF.

The V and J genes are TRBV4-3 and TRBJ2-7; no clear D gene. The CDR3 is 13 amino acids. The V end lost 0 bases, the J end lost 6 bases, and 9 bases lay between the germline ends. Germline values: CDR1 LGHNA, CDR2 YSLEER. The CDR3 loop is CASSQERRREQYF. DNA of the CDR3: TGCGCCAGCAGCCAAGAGAGGCGGCGCGAGCAGTACTTC.

The chain links TRBV27 to TRBJ2-1; 10 bases match TRBD1. Germline values: CDR1 MNHEY, CDR2 SMNVEV (reference sequence). The CDR3 is made up of 14 amino acids. After removal of 6 bases from V and 8 bases from J, the junction contained 7 bases not matched to a gene. CDR3 sequence: CASRRDRGAHEQFF. As DNA, the CDR3 is TGTGCCAGCAGGCGGGACAGGGGCGCCCATGAGCAGTTCTTC.

The chain links TRBV28 to TRBJ2-3; D remains ambiguous. CDR1 MDHEN and CDR2 SYDVKM come from the germline V gene. CDR3 length: 13 amino acids. Trimming removed 6 bases from V and 6 bases from J, with 13 bases in between. The CDR3 protein is CASSKAVTDTQYF. CDR3 DNA sequence: TGTGCCAGCAGCAAGGCGGTAACGGATACGCAGTATTTT.

The rearrangement links TRBV4-1 to TRBJ2-3, with TRBD1 identical over 7 bases. CDR1 MGHRA and CDR2 YSYEKL come from the germline V gene. J was trimmed by 5 bases and V by 1 base; bases with no gene match: 6. The CDR3 spans 15 residues. The CDR3: CASSQAGTEKDTQYF. In DNA, the CDR3 is TGCGCCAGCAGCCAAGCTGGGACAGAAAAAGATACGCAGTATTTT.

The chain combines TRBV9 with TRBJ2-7; 8 bases align to TRBD1. Germline V gene lookup returns CDR1 SGDLS and CDR2 YYNGEE. Trimming took 3 bases from V and 0 from J; bases not matched to a gene: 5. The CDR3 contains 15 residues. The CDR3 nucleotides are TGTGCCAGCAGCGCAGCCGGGACAGGCTCCTACGAGCAGTACTTC. Its protein product is CASSAAGTGSYEQYF.

The V call is TRBV15, the J call TRBJ1-5, with D uncertain. V lost 0 bases, J lost 5 bases, and 8 bases lay in between. The germline CDR1 and CDR2 sequences are LNHNV and YYDKDF (reference sequence). The CDR3 has 14 amino acids. The CDR3 DNA follows: TGTGCCACCAGCAGAGATATGAGCGATCAGCCCCAGCATTTT. Its translation: CATSRDMSDQPQHF. The variable domain in full, with the rest retrieved from reference TRBV15 and TRBJ1-5, is DAMVIQNPRYQVTQFGKPVTLSCSQTLNHNVMYWYQQKSSQAPKLLFHYYDKDFNNEADTPDNFQSRRPNTSFCFLDIRSPGLGDTAMYLCATSRDMSDQPQHFGDGTRLSIL.

Concerning this clone itself: The sample carries other DNA sequences with the same CDR3. The chain uses TRBV18 and TRBJ2-7; 8 bases fit TRBD1. The CDR3 is 14 amino acids. V trimming: 6 bases; J trimming: 3 bases; junction bases outside the gene matches: 7. Germline-derived CDR1 and CDR2 are KGHSH and LQKENI. The CDR3 DNA follows: TGTGCCAGCTCCCCGACAGGGGACAGCTACGAGCAGTACTTC. This gives the protein CASSPTGDSYEQYF.

This clone was recorded once. The J gene is TRBJ2-1, the V gene TRBV28, with D possibly TRBD2 on 5 matching bases. The CDR3 sequence is 17 residues long. Trimming shortened V by 4 bases and J by 2 bases, and 18 bases separated the two germline ends. Germline V gene lookup returns CDR1 MDHEN and CDR2 SYDVKM. The CDR3 reads CASSSQTTRVPYNEQFF. CDR3 in DNA: TGTGCCAGCAGTTCCCAGACTACTAGGGTCCCCTACAATGAGCAGTTCTTC.

This clone was seen once. CDR3 in amino acids: CASSDFPGLAGDFQETQYF. The CDR3 DNA reads as TGTGCCAGCAGTGACTTCCCGGGACTAGCGGGGGACTTCCAAGAGACCCAGTACTTC. The rearrangement joins TRBV2 to TRBJ2-5; TRBD2 matches 14 bases. The germline CDR1 and CDR2 sequences are SNHLY and FYNNEI. V dropped 3 bases and J dropped 1; count of bases not matched to a gene: 10. CDR3 length equals 19 residues.

The chain combines TRBV6-6 with TRBJ1-4, with D uncertain. The CDR3 sequence is 14 residues long. The germline gives CDR1 MNHNY, CDR2 SVGAGI (reference sequence). V was cut by 4 bases and J by 11 bases, with 17 bases left in between. CDR3 sequence (DNA): TGTGCCAGCAGTTTCCCCCCCTATATCCTCAAACTGTTTTTT. Its translation: CASSFPPYILKLFF.

V usage is TRBV5-4 and J usage is TRBJ1-1, with D possibly matching TRBD1 (6 bases). Trimming cost V 4 bases and J 5 bases, with 18 bases left between them. Looked up from germline, CDR1 is SGHNT and CDR2 is YYREEE (reference sequence). There are 15 residues in the CDR3. The CDR3 coding sequence is TGTGCCAGCAGCCCTAAAGGGGGTAGGTGGACTGAAGCTTTCTTT. Translated: CASSPKGGRWTEAFF.

CDR3: CSVEVVAGEGETQYF. CDR3 sequence (DNA): TGCAGCGTTGAAGTGGTAGCGGGAGAGGGAGAGACCCAGTACTTC. The chain uses TRBV29-1 and TRBJ2-5, with 9 positions matching TRBD2. The CDR3 has 15 amino acids. V lost 1 base and J lost 4; bases outside the gene matches: 7. Germline-derived CDR1 and CDR2 are SQVTM and ANQGSEA.